The 10 T cell receptor beta chains below come from one sample, sequenced in a study of cytomegalovirus exposure and HLA in healthy donors. Sequencing used immunoSEQ multiplex PCR; TCRdb keeps in-frame clones, though not all of them. The top ten clones hold 1.1% of a sample with 95,000 to 150,000 clones, 89% of them seen once. The sample taken for sequencing was PBMCs. These receptors all come from a woman aged 18-29 years in good health and CMV-seronegative.

The chain is built from TRBV28 and TRBJ2-7; 8 nucleotides agree with TRBD2. Germline CDR1 reads MDHEN; CDR2 reads SYDVKM. V was pared by 8 bases and J by 2 bases, with 5 bases of the junction left unmatched. CDR3 length equals 13 residues. The CDR3 spells CASGLAGPYEQYF. The CDR3 bases are TGTGCCAGCGGGCTAGCGGGTCCCTACGAGCAGTACTTC.

V and J are TRBV28 and TRBJ1-6; maybe TRBD1 (6 bases). Deletions cut 4 bases from V and 11 bases from J, with 9 bases between. CDR3 length: 12 residues. Germline V lookup: CDR1 MDHEN, CDR2 SYDVKM. The CDR3 protein is CASSSGGPPLHF. For the CDR3, the DNA is TGTGCCAGCAGTTCGGGGGGGCCACCCCTCCACTTT.

The J gene is TRBJ1-1, the V gene TRBV10-3; D not certain. This CDR3 comprises 15 residues. Germline CDR1 and CDR2: ENHRY and SYGVKD. V lost 10 bases and J lost 1, with 19 bases in between. The CDR3 here is CATTDTALGNTEAFF. The CDR3 DNA reads TGTGCCACCACAGACACGGCCCTTGGGAACACTGAAGCTTTCTTT.

This chain uses TRBV9 with TRBJ1-2, with 7 bases identical to TRBD1. Germline CDR1 SGDLS, CDR2 YYNGEE. V gave up 3 bases and J gave up 4 bases; unmatched junction bases: 12. The CDR3 loop spans 16 amino acids. The CDR3: CASSALRQGGSYGYTF. The CDR3 DNA is TGTGCCAGCAGCGCTCTACGACAGGGTGGTAGCTATGGCTACACCTTC.

In its sample, this clone was seen once. This chain connects TRBV29-1 to TRBJ2-7; 8 bases are shared with TRBD1. CDR3 length equals 14 residues. CDR1 is SQVTM and CDR2 is ANQGSEA in the germline V gene. Losses at the gene ends were 6 bases for V and 5 bases for J; bases not matched to a gene: 12. This CDR3 is CSVNLRQGWHEQYF. CDR3 DNA sequence: TGCAGCGTAAACCTACGACAGGGGTGGCACGAGCAGTACTTC.

The J gene is TRBJ1-5, the V gene TRBV7-2, with D perhaps TRBD1 (5 bases). Trimming shortened V by 5 bases and J by 8 bases, and 19 bases separated the two germline ends. This CDR3 is built from 15 residues. Looked up from germline, CDR1 is SGHTA and CDR2 is FQGNSA. Here the CDR3 DNA reads TGTGCCAGCAGCCGCATCGGGACGGCGGGAGAGCCCCAGCATTTT. Its protein product is CASSRIGTAGEPQHF. Full variable domain (rest looked up from reference TRBV7-2 and TRBJ1-5): GAGVSQSPSNKVTEKGKDVELRCDPISGHTALYWYRQSLGQGLEFLIYFQGNSAPDKSGLPSDRFSAERTGGSVSTLTIQRTQQEDSAVYLCASSRIGTAGEPQHFGDGTRLSIL.

V usage is TRBV29-1 and J usage is TRBJ2-7, with TRBD2 matching 11 bases. J gave up 0 bases and V 4 bases, and 5 bases lay outside the gene matches. In germline, CDR1 is SQVTM, CDR2 ANQGSEA. The CDR3 has 15 amino acids. This CDR3 is CSVGDSGRASYEQYF. In nucleotides, the CDR3 is TGCAGCGTTGGCGATAGCGGGAGGGCCTCCTACGAGCAGTACTTC.

As concerns this clone: The sample contains more than one DNA sequence encoding this CDR3. The V gene is TRBV30, the J gene TRBJ1-5; D is uncertain. Germline loops: CDR1 GTSNPN, CDR2 SVGIG (reference sequence). V was clipped by 0 bases and J by 2 bases, with 5 bases between them. The CDR3 loop spans 13 amino acids. CDR3 DNA sequence: TGTGCCTGGAGTGTGCGAGGCAATCAGCCCCAGCATTTT. Translation gives CAWSVRGNQPQHF.

The chain uses TRBV7-9 and TRBJ1-3; D is unresolved. V was trimmed by 4 bases and J by 4 bases, leaving 11 bases between them. The V gene's germline CDR1 is SEHNR and CDR2 FQNEAQ (reference sequence). The CDR3 is made up of 14 amino acids. Written as DNA, the CDR3 is TGTGCCAGCAGCTCAGGAACAGTCGGAAACACCATATATTTT. As protein: CASSSGTVGNTIYF.

The chain is built from TRBV5-1 and TRBJ1-1; no firm D call. Per the germline V gene, CDR1 is SGHRS and CDR2 is YFSETQ. V lost 3 bases and J lost 7, with 10 bases in between. The CDR3 consists of 12 residues. CDR3 sequence reads: CASSSQSGEAFF. Here the CDR3 DNA reads TGCGCCAGCAGCTCCCAGTCGGGTGAAGCTTTCTTT.